This TCR beta chain was sequenced in a study of Tregs in tolerant kidney transplant recipients. Study-wide results and caveats: Biological reproducibility was not directly addressed in this study.

Generated by immunoSEQ multiplex PCR, the TCRdb table keeps only in-frame clones and is missing some. The sample carries approximately 100,000 clones, 93% recorded once. Germline V gene data show CDR1 as SQVTM and CDR2 as ANQGSEA. The CDR3 length is 13 residues. V was pared by 6 bases and J by 3 bases, with 7 bases of the junction left unmatched. Comments on this clone: The antigen is undetermined.

This clonotype was sampled from a human donor who received a combined kidney and bone marrow transplant. Sequences were derived from CD4+ T cells from blood, sampled before the transplant. The chain links TRBV29-1 to TRBJ1-2; TRBD1 matches at 7 bases. Here the CDR3 DNA reads TGCAGCGTCCGCGGGGGGACAGACTATGGCTACACCTTC. Protein sequence: CSVRGGTDYGYTF.